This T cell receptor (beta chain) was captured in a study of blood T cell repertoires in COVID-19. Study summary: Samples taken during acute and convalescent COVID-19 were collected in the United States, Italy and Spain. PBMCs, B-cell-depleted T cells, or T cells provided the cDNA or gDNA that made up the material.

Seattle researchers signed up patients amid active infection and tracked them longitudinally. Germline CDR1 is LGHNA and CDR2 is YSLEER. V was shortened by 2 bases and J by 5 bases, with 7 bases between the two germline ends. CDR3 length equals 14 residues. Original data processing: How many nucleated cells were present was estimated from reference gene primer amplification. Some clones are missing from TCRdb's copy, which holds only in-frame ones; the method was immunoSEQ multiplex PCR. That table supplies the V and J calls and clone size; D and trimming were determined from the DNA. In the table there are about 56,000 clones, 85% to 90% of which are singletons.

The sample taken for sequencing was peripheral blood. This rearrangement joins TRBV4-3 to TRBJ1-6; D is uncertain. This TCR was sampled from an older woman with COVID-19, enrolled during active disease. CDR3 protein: CASSQTVDNSPLHF. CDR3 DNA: TGCGCCAGCAGCCAAACAGTTGATAATTCACCCCTCCACTTT.